The 10 T cell receptor beta chains presented below share a single source sample, sequenced in a study of T-cell memory formation after mild COVID-19. TCRdb re-called the 5' RACE reads through MiXCR, storing one row per CDR3 protein. This sample carries about 82,000 distinct CDR3 sequences, around 15% of them seen once, and the ten largest clones take around two fifths. What was sequenced was PBMCs or a T cell subset sorted from them (not recorded which). These receptors came from a man in his late teens or twenties who had mild COVID-19 (a few samples of this study predate the infection). Cell type and time point are not known.

V is TRBV3-1 and J is TRBJ1-5, with 7 bases that match TRBD1. This CDR3 region has 14 residues. The junction had 5 bases not matched to a gene; V was cut back by 4 bases and J by 5 bases. Germline values: CDR1 LGHDT, CDR2 YNNKEL (reference sequence). CDR3 protein: CASSPRGLYQPQHF. The CDR3 bases are TGTGCCAGCAGCCCTAGGGGGCTTTATCAGCCCCAGCATTTT.

This chain joins TRBV12-3 or TRBV12-4 and TRBJ2-5; D gene uncertain. Trimming removed 2 bases from V and 4 bases from J, with 8 bases in between. The CDR3 spans 13 residues. In DNA, the CDR3 is TGTGCCAGCAGTTTACTGTCTGTAGAGACCCAGTACTTC. It specifies CASSLLSVETQYF.

To note about this clonotype: Sequence at one end of the junction differs from germline and may be a read error. The genes are TRBV4-1 and TRBJ2-1; the match to TRBD2 covers 12 bases. CDR1 is MGHRA, CDR2 YSYEKL, per germline. The CDR3 contains 15 residues. CDR3 DNA: TGCGCCAGCAGCCTTGCTAGCGGGGGGGCCTATGAGAAGTTCTTC. Protein sequence: CASSLASGGAYEKFF.

The sample holds many counts of this clonotype. The CDR3 DNA sequence: TGTGCTAGTGGTTTAGAGAACACTGAAGCTTTCTTT. Its translation: CASGLENTEAFF. This sequence joins TRBV12-5 and TRBJ1-1; D is ambiguous. Germline V gives CDR1 LGHNT, CDR2 FRNRAP. The CDR3 is 12 amino acids. V lost 3 bases and J 1 base, leaving 3 bases between the germline ends.

This chain links TRBV29-1 with TRBJ2-7, with TRBD1 matching over 8 bases. V dropped 4 bases and J dropped 6; count of bases not matched to a gene: 5. The CDR3 is 12 amino acids. From germline, CDR1 is SQVTM and CDR2 ANQGSEA. The CDR3 DNA follows: TGCAGCGTTGCTTCAGGGGGCTTCGAGCAGTACTTC. Translation: CSVASGGFEQYF.

This clonotype showed up just a few times. V and J are TRBV7-3 and TRBJ1-2; 7 nucleotides match TRBD1. This CDR3 spans 13 amino acids. Losses at the gene ends were 5 bases for V and 8 bases for J; bases not matched to a gene: 8. The V gene's germline CDR1 is SGHTA and CDR2 FQGTGA. CDR3 nucleotide sequence: TGTGCCAGCAGCGCCCTAGGGACAGAAGGCTACACCTTC. Encoded protein: CASSALGTEGYTF.

This clonotype was seen repeatedly, ten times or more. The chain carries TRBV7-9 and TRBJ1-2; 7 positions agree with TRBD1. This CDR3 spans 16 amino acids. CDR1 is SEHNR, CDR2 FQNEAQ, per germline (reference sequence). V trimming: 4 bases; J trimming: 5 bases; junction bases outside the gene matches: 13. The CDR3 loop is CASSSAGQVGTYGYTF. DNA of the CDR3: TGTGCCAGCAGCTCGGCAGGACAGGTGGGGACATATGGCTACACCTTC.

This clonotype has a handful of counts. CDR3 protein: CASSIRGFNQPQHF. The CDR3 nucleotides are TGTGCCAGTAGTATCAGGGGTTTCAATCAGCCCCAGCATTTT. V gene TRBV19 combines with J gene TRBJ1-5, with D perhaps TRBD1 (6 bases). The CDR3 is 14 amino acids. The germline V gene has CDR1 LNHDA and CDR2 SQIVND (reference sequence). V gave up 3 bases and J gave up 3 bases, with 9 bases separating them.

The chain recombines TRBV3-1 with TRBJ2-5; D is unresolved. Trimming cost V 1 base and J 1 base, with 7 bases left between them. This CDR3 spans 14 amino acids. Germline V gives CDR1 LGHDT, CDR2 YNNKEL (reference sequence). For the CDR3, the DNA is TGTGCCAGCAGCCAAGTACAGCCCCAAGAGACCCAGTACTTC. Protein sequence: CASSQVQPQETQYF.

This chain joins TRBV29-1 and TRBJ2-1, with a possible D match to TRBD2 (6 bases). Germline CDR1 SQVTM, CDR2 ANQGSEA. This CDR3 is 13 amino acids long. Trimming took off 4 bases at V and 9 bases at J, with 16 bases between the two ends. As DNA, the CDR3 is TGCAGCGTTGGTGCCAGCGGGTGGAGTGAGCAGTTCTTC. Its protein is CSVGASGWSEQFF.